This is a list of T cell receptor beta chains from one sample in a study of blood T cells in healthy people across ages. TCRdb processed the 5' RACE reads anew with MiXCR; each CDR3 protein has one entry. Of about 1.6 million distinct CDR3 sequences in the sample, roughly 30% were seen once. The sequencing sample was made of blood. The receptor source for this set is a woman aged 25-40 years in good health. The CDR3 runs from the conserved cysteine through the conserved F or W. The order of the fields is J gene, V gene, D gene, clone size, CDR3 DNA, CDR3 protein. A D gene is named only where the DNA matches it firmly. Clone size is stated in some rows and not others, as once, few, many or a class when expanded.

>TRBJ1-2|TRBV6-1|.|.
TGTGCCAGCAGTATAACGGAGGGAACCAACTATGGCTACACCTTC
CASSITEGTNYGYTF
>TRBJ2-1|TRBV7-2|.|few
TGTGCCAGCAGCTTAGACGGGGGACTCTCCTACAATGAGCAGTTCTTC
CASSLDGGLSYNEQFF
>TRBJ2-5|TRBV7-9|TRBD2|many
TGTGCCAGCAGCTTAGAACTAGCGAGCGAGACCCAGTACTTC
CASSLELASETQYF
>TRBJ2-7|TRBV12-5|.|.
TGTGCTAGTGGACCCTACGGGAGCTCCTACGAGCAGTACTTC
CASGPYGSSYEQYF
>TRBJ2-7|TRBV6-5|TRBD2|.
TGTGCCAGCAGTTACTCCGGGACTAGCGGGTACAATGAGCAGTACTTC
CASSYSGTSGYNEQYF
>TRBJ2-1|TRBV11-1|.|.
TGTGCCAGCAGCCCACGACAACAGGGTATATTTCTCGAGCAGTTCTTC
CASSPRQQGIFLEQFF
>TRBJ2-1|TRBV28|.|few
TGTGCCAGCAGTGATAGGGAACGGAGAGGCCCCTACAATGAGCAGTTCTTC
CASSDRERRGPYNEQFF
>TRBJ2-7|TRBV12-3/TRBV12-4|TRBD2|few
TGTGCCAGCGGGACTAGCGGGAGGGGGAAGCAGTACTTC
CASGTSGRGKQYF
>TRBJ2-1|TRBV7-9|.|.
TGTGCCAGCAGCCCCCCCACGGGGAGCGCCTACAATGAGCAGTTCTTC
CASSPPTGSAYNEQFF
>TRBJ2-1|TRBV5-4|TRBD2|few
TGTGCCAGCAGCTGGACTAGCGGCCGTTCTGCTAGGAGTGAGCAGTTCTTC
CASSWTSGRSARSEQFF
>TRBJ1-2|TRBV30|.|.
TGTGCCTGGAGTGTCTTCGGAACTAACTATGGCTACACCTTC
CAWSVFGTNYGYTF
>TRBJ2-3|TRBV20-1|.|.
TGCAGTGCTAGAACTCCGCTGCCTTTCGGGGGTAAGACAGATACGCAGTATTTT
CSARTPLPFGGKTDTQYF
>TRBJ2-1|TRBV20-1|TRBD2|.
TGCAGTGCTAGAGTATTGTCTAGCGGGTACAATGAGCAGTTCTTC
CSARVLSSGYNEQFF
>TRBJ2-7|TRBV6-4|TRBD1|.
TGTGCCAGCAGTGCCGGGGACAGGGGATACTACGAGCAGTACTTC
CASSAGDRGYYEQYF
>TRBJ2-5|TRBV7-3|.|few
TGTGCCAGCAGCTTGGGCGGACAGTCCGTGAAGACCCAGTACTTC
CASSLGGQSVKTQYF
>TRBJ2-3|TRBV12-3/TRBV12-4|.|.
TGTGCCAGCAGTGAAGGGGGGCGGACAGATACGCAGTATTTT
CASSEGGRTDTQYF
>TRBJ2-1|TRBV27|.|.
TGTGCCAGCTCTCCGGTGGCCTACAATGAGCAGTTCTTC
CASSPVAYNEQFF
>TRBJ2-7|TRBV27|TRBD2|few
TGTGCCAGCAAACCGACTAGCGGGATGTCGTACGAGCAGTACTTC
CASKPTSGMSYEQYF
>TRBJ2-1|TRBV20-1|.|few
TGCAGTGCTAGCTTCGGACGCAATGAGCAGTTCTTC
CSASFGRNEQFF
>TRBJ2-5|TRBV10-3|.|.
TGTGCCTCTAAGGGAGCGGAGATACAAGAGACCCAGTACTTC
CASKGAEIQETQYF
>TRBJ2-3|TRBV5-1|.|.
TGCGCCAGCAGTCCCGAGGGCCATGGCACAGATACGCAGTATTTT
CASSPEGHGTDTQYF
>TRBJ2-5|TRBV14|.|few
TGTGCCAGCAGCCAAGATGGGCAGGGCCGTGAGACCCAGTACTTC
CASSQDGQGRETQYF
>TRBJ2-5|TRBV2|.|.
TGTGCCAGCTGTAGGGAACAAGAGACCCAGTACTTC
CASCREQETQYF
>TRBJ1-6|TRBV4-2|.|.
TGTGCCAGCAGCCAAGAACTCGGCGGATGGTATTCACCCCTCCACTTT
CASSQELGGWYSPLHF
>TRBJ2-7|TRBV12-3/TRBV12-4|.|few
TGTGCCAGCGTAGGGCCGCAACGCGAGCAGTACTTC
CASVGPQREQYF
>TRBJ1-1|TRBV11-2|.|.
TGTGCCAGCAGCTTAGATCTTGGGGGGGCTGAAGCTTTCTTT
CASSLDLGGAEAFF
>TRBJ2-1|TRBV20-1|TRBD2|.
TGCAGTGCTAGAGATAGCGGGAGTATAGACAATGAGCAGTTCTTC
CSARDSGSIDNEQFF
>TRBJ2-3|TRBV20-1|.|.
TGCAGTGGGAGGCCTGGTACAGATACGCAGTATTTT
CSGRPGTDTQYF
>TRBJ2-1|TRBV29-1|.|.
TGCAGCGGCACCGGGACACCTTACAATGAGCAGTTCTTC
CSGTGTPYNEQFF
>TRBJ2-1|TRBV30|.|.
TGTGCCTGGAGTGTAGTAGCGGAAATTTTCGCCTACAATGAGCAGTTCTTC
CAWSVVAEIFAYNEQFF
>TRBJ2-1|TRBV24-1|.|few
TGTGCCACCAGTGACTACTCTAACGGACCCGGGGACAATGAGCAGTTCTTC
CATSDYSNGPGDNEQFF
>TRBJ1-6|TRBV27|.|.
TGTGCCAGCAGTCCAAGGACTGTGACCTCCTATAATTCACCCCTCCACTTT
CASSPRTVTSYNSPLHF
>TRBJ2-3|TRBV2|.|.
TGTGCCAAAGCACCGGGACCTACCGCAGATACGCAGTATTTT
CAKAPGPTADTQYF
>TRBJ2-5|TRBV20-1|.|.
TGCAGTGCTAGTGGACCAGCGGTTGGGACCCAGTACTTC
CSASGPAVGTQYF
>TRBJ2-7|TRBV20-1|TRBD2|.
TGCAGTGCTAGGGGGGGGACCATCAGCTCCTACGAGCAGTACTTC
CSARGGTISSYEQYF
>TRBJ2-6|TRBV28|.|.
TGTGCCAGCAGACCTGACACTACTGGGGCCAACGTCCTGACTTTC
CASRPDTTGANVLTF
>TRBJ2-2|TRBV4-1|.|few
TGCGCCAGCAGCCAAGGACGGGGCGGCAGTACAACCGGGGAGCTGTTTTTT
CASSQGRGGSTTGELFF
>TRBJ2-1|TRBV29-1|TRBD1|many
TGCAGCGTTGCAGACAGGGGCTACAATGAGCAGTTCTTC
CSVADRGYNEQFF
>TRBJ2-7|TRBV4-2|TRBD2|.
TGTGCCAGCAGCCAAGCGCACGGGGGGGCCTACGAGCAGTACTTC
CASSQAHGGAYEQYF
>TRBJ2-4|TRBV28|TRBD1|.
TGTACCAGCGAAGGGGACAGGGTCACCTATGAGCAGTACTTC
CTSEGDRVTYEQYF
>TRBJ2-1|TRBV12-3/TRBV12-4|TRBD2|.
TGTGCCAGCAGTCCCCCAAACCAACTAGCGGGAGGGTCCTACAATGAGCAGTTCTTC
CASSPPNQLAGGSYNEQFF